This entry is about one T cell receptor (beta chain). Its antigen is undetermined. The source of the sample is a study of shared clonotypes between healthy human individuals. Germline V gene data show CDR1 as MNHNS and CDR2 as SASEGT. Trimming removed 1 base from V and 4 bases from J, with 17 bases in between. This CDR3 has 16 amino acids. Naive CD8 cells were CD45RO-negative, positively selected for CCR7, excluding terminally differentiated effector memory CD45RA+ cells. Measured with immunoSEQ multiplex PCR; TCRdb has only the in-frame clones, and not every one. The sample lists millions of clones, 85% to 95% occurring once. Notes on the study in general: Naive CD4 clonotype sharing across several donors was 4% to 5%. Among donors, clonotype sharing was expected to be affected by sequencing depth.

The specimen sequenced was naive CD8+ T cells from PBMCs. This receptor was identified in a man between 18 and 35 years old in good health. Some clones in this sample may be carry-over from other donors' samples. The chain combines TRBV6-1 with TRBJ2-7; D is ambiguous. CDR3 region: CASSEGPTSDGYEQYF. CDR3 DNA: TGTGCCAGCAGTGAAGGGCCCACTTCGGACGGATACGAGCAGTACTTC.